The 5 T cell receptor beta chains given below trace back to one sample, sequenced in a study of T-cell memory formation after mild COVID-19. Each CDR3 protein gets one entry after TCRdb re-called the 5' RACE reads with MiXCR. Of about 240,000 distinct CDR3 sequences listed, around a tenth are singletons. What was sequenced was PBMCs or a T cell subset sorted from them (not recorded which). The receptors here all came from a man aged 18 to 35 who had mild COVID-19 (a few samples of this study predate the infection). Cell type and time point are not known.

By sample share, this clonotype is medium-sized. The chain has TRBV5-1 and TRBJ2-5; 11 bases are shared with TRBD2. The CDR3 loop spans 14 amino acids. Germline CDR1 SGHRS, CDR2 YFSETQ. With 5 bases clipped from V and 6 bases from J, the junction kept 6 bases outside the gene matches. CDR3 sequence reads: CASRTGLAGQTQYF. The CDR3 DNA sequence: TGCGCCAGCAGGACCGGACTAGCGGGCCAGACCCAGTACTTC.

The V gene is TRBV20-1, the J gene TRBJ1-3; weak D call: TRBD1 (5 bases). The CDR3 is 14 residues long. Germline V gene sequence: CDR1 DFQATT, CDR2 SNEGSKA (reference sequence). The V end lost 6 bases, the J end lost 0 bases, and 12 bases lay between the germline ends. Here the CDR3 DNA reads TGCAGTGCAATTGACAGTAGCTCTGGAAACACCATATATTTT. The encoded protein is CSAIDSSSGNTIYF.

The rearrangement joins TRBV4-3 to TRBJ1-2; 9 bases match TRBD1. The CDR3 spans 15 residues. The trim removed 3 bases at V and 8 bases at J, leaving 10 bases unmatched. Per germline, CDR1 LGHNA and CDR2 YSLEER. The CDR3 DNA is TGCGCCAGCAGCCAGCAAACCGGGACAGGGTACGGCTACACCTTC. Encoded protein: CASSQQTGTGYGYTF.

There are a few counts of this clonotype. The chain has TRBV18 and TRBJ1-5, with no clear D. Germline CDR1 and CDR2: KGHSH and LQKENI. This CDR3 is 12 amino acids long. Trimming cost V 2 bases and J 9 bases, with 8 bases left between them. The CDR3 spells CASSPGDRPQHF. CDR3 coding DNA: TGTGCCAGCTCACCAGGGGATAGGCCCCAGCATTTT.

The genes are TRBV5-1 and TRBJ1-1; 10 bases fit TRBD1. The CDR3 consists of 14 residues. V gave up 4 bases and J gave up 8 bases; unmatched junction bases: 8. The germline gives CDR1 SGHRS, CDR2 YFSETQ. For the CDR3, the DNA is TGCGCCAGCAGCGGGACGACAGGGGGCGGAGAAGCTTTCTTT. Its protein is CASSGTTGGGEAFF.